The entry below gives a single TCR beta chain sequence along with its context. This entry is derived from a study of blood T cell repertoires in COVID-19. Across the study: There were acute and convalescent COVID-19 samples, and they came from the United States, Italy and Spain. PBMCs, B-cell-depleted T cells, or T cells were the source of the cDNA or gDNA that made up the material.

Per the original data handling: The assay estimated nucleated cells by amplifying reference gene primers. Profiling relied on immunoSEQ multiplex PCR, and the TCRdb table lists in-frame clones only, not all of them. The V and J calls and clone size come from that table; D and trimming were worked out from the DNA. The data hold 73,000 or so clones, with approximately 92% observed a single time. The V gene's germline CDR1 is LNHNV and CDR2 YYDKDF (reference sequence). This CDR3 has 16 residues. Trimming removed 1 base from V and 4 bases from J; junction bases left unmatched: 7. This rearrangement joins TRBV15 to TRBJ1-2; TRBD1 aligns across 9 bases. This receptor was taken from a human donor with active COVID-19. The donor label of this sample is uncertain. Material: peripheral blood. CDR3 nucleotide sequence: TGTGCCACCAGCAGAGGGACAGGGGCGGAGGGCTATGGCTACACCTTC. Translating it yields CATSRGTGAEGYGYTF. The full variable domain, in which reference TRBV15 and TRBJ1-2 provide the parts outside the CDR3, is DAMVIQNPRYQVTQFGKPVTLSCSQTLNHNVMYWYQQKSSQAPKLLFHYYDKDFNNEADTPDNFQSRRPNTSFCFLDIRSPGLGDTAMYLCATSRGTGAEGYGYTFGSGTRLTVV.